This T cell receptor (beta chain) was recorded in a study of CD8+ T cells in alopecia areata. As for the study in general: Severity scoring for treated patients was based on the percentage of affected scalp area. General study results and limits: Only one nonresponder was present, which leaves the link between baseline CD8+ expansion and response uncertain.

On this clone itself: What it recognizes is unknown.

Sequencing relied on a cDNA template that was reverse transcribed from extracted RNA. Sequencing used immunoSEQ multiplex PCR; TCRdb keeps in-frame clones, though not all of them. Of fewer than 250,000 clones listed, roughly 66% are singletons. The treatment: oral pan-JAK inhibitor, 5-10 mg twice daily. Lesional scalp punch biopsies and peripheral blood were collected from alopecia areata patients. PBMC-derived CD4+ and CD8+ T cells were sorted. V lost 2 bases and J 7 bases, leaving 11 bases between the germline ends. CDR3 length equals 13 residues. Germline CDR1 and CDR2: MNHEY and SVGAGI. The gene calls are TRBV6-5 and TRBJ1-1, with D possibly matching TRBD1 (5 bases). The origin of this receptor is a human donor with alopecia areata. Specimen: CD4+ T cells sorted from blood, collected at week 24, from a patient treated with tofacitinib. The CDR3 is CASSYGAGSEAFF. In nucleotides, the CDR3 is TGTGCCAGCAGTTACGGGGCCGGGAGTGAAGCTTTCTTT.